A selection of T cell receptor beta chains follows, all from one sample in a study of CD8 T cells in Susac syndrome. TCRdb re-analysed the immunoSEQ multiplex PCR reads in MiXCR, keeping a single row per CDR3 protein. The table shows 180,000 or so distinct CDR3 sequences, with around 94% occurring only once. Material for sequencing was CD4+ T cells from PBMCs. The source of these receptors is a human donor in good health. Each CDR3 is given with its conserved first and last residue. A D gene is named only where the DNA matches it firmly. Clone size is shown for a subset of rows, as once, few, many or a class of expanded clone.

TRBJ2-5,.,TRBD2,TRBV6-2/TRBV6-3,TGTGCCAGCAGTTACTCGATCACGTCCGGGGGGGAGACCCAGTACTTC,CASSYSITSGGETQYF
TRBJ2-7,.,TRBD2,TRBV11-2,TGTGCCAGCAGGCCCCCAGCGGGGGGCTACGAGCAGTACTTC,CASRPPAGGYEQYF
TRBJ2-1,.,TRBD2,TRBV5-6,TGTGCCAGCAGTTTGGGACTAGCGTCCAATGAGCAGTTCTTC,CASSLGLASNEQFF
TRBJ1-1,.,.,TRBV7-2,TGTGCCAGCAGCTTAGCCCAACAGAACACTGAAGCTTTCTTT,CASSLAQQNTEAFF
TRBJ1-1,.,.,TRBV27,TGTGCCAGCAGTCCCCCCAAGGCGGTGAACACTGAAGCTTTCTTT,CASSPPKAVNTEAFF
TRBJ2-3,.,.,TRBV7-9,TGTGCCAGCAGCCCTGGTAGGGGGGCCACAGATACGCAGTATTTT,CASSPGRGATDTQYF
TRBJ1-1,.,.,TRBV29-1,TGCAGCGTTGGAGTGAACACTGAAGCTTTCTTT,CSVGVNTEAFF
TRBJ2-1,.,.,TRBV15,TGTGCCACCAGCAGAGATGCGAACGGGGCCTCTGACAATGAGCAGTTCTTC,CATSRDANGASDNEQFF
TRBJ2-3,.,.,TRBV4-1,TGCGCCAGCAGCCTCACGGGGTGGGGGCAAACAGATACGCAGTATTTT,CASSLTGWGQTDTQYF
TRBJ1-2,.,.,TRBV29-1,TGCAGCGTTGCAGGGATCTATGGCTACACCTTC,CSVAGIYGYTF
TRBJ1-1,.,TRBD1,TRBV9,TGTGCCAGCAGCCCTGAGACAGGGATATCTTGGATGAACACTGAAGCTTTCTTT,CASSPETGISWMNTEAFF
TRBJ2-7,once,TRBD2,TRBV13,TGTGCCAGCAGCTTACTAGCGGATTACGAGCAGTACTTC,CASSLLADYEQYF
TRBJ1-1,.,.,TRBV12-3/TRBV12-4,TGTGCCAGCAACAAGGGGGGACAGAACACTGAAGCTTTCTTT,CASNKGGQNTEAFF
TRBJ2-5,.,.,TRBV28,TGTGCCAGCAGTGCCGTACAAGAGACCCAGTACTTC,CASSAVQETQYF